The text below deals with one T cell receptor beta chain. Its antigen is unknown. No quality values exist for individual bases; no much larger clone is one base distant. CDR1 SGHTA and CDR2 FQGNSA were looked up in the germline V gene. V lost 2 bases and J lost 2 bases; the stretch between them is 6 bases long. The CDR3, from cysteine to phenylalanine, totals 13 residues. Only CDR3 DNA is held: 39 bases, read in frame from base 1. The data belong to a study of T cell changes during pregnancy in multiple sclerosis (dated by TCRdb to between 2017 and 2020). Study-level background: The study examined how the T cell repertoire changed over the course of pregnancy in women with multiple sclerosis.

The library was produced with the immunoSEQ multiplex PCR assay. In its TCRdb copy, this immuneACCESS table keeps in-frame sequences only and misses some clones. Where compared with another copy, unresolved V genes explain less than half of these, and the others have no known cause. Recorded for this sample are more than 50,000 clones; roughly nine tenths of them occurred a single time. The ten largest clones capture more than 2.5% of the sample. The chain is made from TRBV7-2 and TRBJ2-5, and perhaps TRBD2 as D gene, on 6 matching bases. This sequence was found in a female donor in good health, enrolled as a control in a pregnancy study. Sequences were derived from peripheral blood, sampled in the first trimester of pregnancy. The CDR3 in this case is CASSLRGQETQYF. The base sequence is TGTGCCAGCAGCTTACGGGGGCAAGAGACCCAGTACTTC.